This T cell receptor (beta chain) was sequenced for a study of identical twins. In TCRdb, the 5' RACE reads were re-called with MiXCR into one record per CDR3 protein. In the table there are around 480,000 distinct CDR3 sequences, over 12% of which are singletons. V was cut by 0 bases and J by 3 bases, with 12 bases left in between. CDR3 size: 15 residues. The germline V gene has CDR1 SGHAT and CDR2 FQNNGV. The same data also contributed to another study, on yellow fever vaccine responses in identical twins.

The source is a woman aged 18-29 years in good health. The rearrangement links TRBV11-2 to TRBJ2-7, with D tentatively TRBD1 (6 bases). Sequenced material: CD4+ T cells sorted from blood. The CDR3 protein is CASSLEATGLYEQYF. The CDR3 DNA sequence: TGTGCCAGCAGCTTAGAAGCCACAGGGCTCTACGAGCAGTACTTC.